This T cell receptor (beta chain) derives from a study of T cells after yellow fever vaccination. General study points: Compared with primary, the secondary response was weaker and peaked at day 5, not 15. Most primary-vaccination clones recurred post-booster (around 95% CD4, around 86% CD8).

TCR cDNA, made by 5'RACE template switching, carried an added universal primer site and UMIs. Each CDR3 protein is one row after TCRdb ran MiXCR on the 5' RACE reads. The top ten clones hold just under 25% of a sample with some 340,000 distinct CDR3 sequences, over 3.5% of them seen once. This CDR3 is 12 amino acids long. J lost 4 bases, V lost 7 bases, and 2 bases had no gene match. This clonotype was recorded at least ten times. Antigen unknown. The sample was PBMCs, taken 5 days after the yellow fever booster vaccination. The TCR was taken from a young man who received the YFV17D yellow fever vaccine. The rearrangement uses TRBV12-3 or TRBV12-4 and TRBJ2-7; the match to TRBD1 covers 9 bases. CDR3 loop: CASTGTGYEQYF. CDR3 DNA sequence: TGTGCCAGCACTGGGACAGGGTACGAGCAGTACTTC.